This entry concerns a single T cell receptor (beta chain). Those enrolled, adults aged roughly 18 to 89 years, came from about 24 US areas. This sample is drawn from a study of blood T cell repertoires in COVID-19. TCRdb's copy holds only in-frame clones and misses some; the assay was immunoSEQ multiplex PCR. The data hold 200,000 to 250,000 clones, with roughly four fifths observed a single time. V was clipped by 6 bases and J by 2 bases, with 14 bases between them. The CDR3 is made up of 14 amino acids. Germline V lookup: CDR1 MDHEN, CDR2 SYDVKM. V usage is TRBV28 and J usage is TRBJ2-7; D gene unclear. This sequence was found in a man in his forties who had recovered from COVID-19. The source material was PBMCs or T cells enriched from blood (not recorded which). CDR3 bases: TGTGCCAGCAGCTCCTCCCGCCTAACCTACGAGCAGTACTTC. Amino acids: CASSSSRLTYEQYF.